One sample yielded the 16 T cell receptor beta chains listed below, sequenced in a study of shared clonotypes between healthy human individuals. Data came from immunoSEQ multiplex PCR; TCRdb stores just in-frame clones and leaves some out. The sample records around 990,000 clones, approximately 77% being singletons. Source material: memory CD4+ T cells from PBMCs. As to subset: CD45RA-negative fraction. The receptors stem from a man younger than 35 in good health. Some clones in this sample may be carry-over from other donors' samples.

V and J are TRBV18 and TRBJ2-3, with D possibly matching TRBD1 (6 bases). The V gene lost 2 bases and the J gene lost 3 bases, with 21 bases spanning the gap. Germline values: CDR1 KGHSH, CDR2 LQKENI. The CDR3 extends over 18 amino acids. As DNA, the CDR3 is TGTGCCAGCTCACCATCGCTTCGGGTACAGGGTAGGACAGATACGCAGTATTTT. This gives the protein CASSPSLRVQGRTDTQYF. The variable domain in full, with the rest retrieved from reference TRBV18 and TRBJ2-3, is NAGVMQNPRHLVRRRGQEARLRCSPMKGHSHVYWYRQLPEEGLKFMVYLQKENIIDESGMPKERFSAEFPKEGPSILRIQQVVRGDSAAYFCASSPSLRVQGRTDTQYFGPGTRLTVL.

A few counts support this clone. The chain uses TRBV11-3 and TRBJ2-2; 10 nucleotides line up with TRBD1. This CDR3 has 15 amino acids. CDR1 SGHNT and CDR2 YENEEA come from the germline V gene. Trimming removed 4 bases from V and 4 bases from J; junction bases left unmatched: 3. The CDR3 DNA reads TGTGCCAGCAGCTCCGGACAGGGGGGCACCGGGGAGCTGTTTTTT. Its protein product is CASSSGQGGTGELFF.

The CDR3 spells CASSDGELFF. CDR3 in DNA: TGTGCCAGCAGTGACGGGGAGCTGTTTTTT. The V gene is TRBV2, the J gene TRBJ2-2; the D is unclear. The CDR3 totals 10 residues. Germline V gene lookup returns CDR1 SNHLY and CDR2 FYNNEI. V was shortened by 3 bases and J by 7 bases, with 0 bases between the two germline ends.

This rearrangement joins TRBV4-1 to TRBJ2-4, with 8 bases matching TRBD1. Losses at the gene ends were 4 bases for V and 3 bases for J; bases not matched to a gene: 8. CDR1 MGHRA and CDR2 YSYEKL come from the germline V gene. The CDR3 is 16 amino acids. CDR3 DNA sequence: TGCGCCAGCAGCCGCCCGGACAGGGTGGGCAAAAACATTCAGTACTTC. Translating it yields CASSRPDRVGKNIQYF.

The V and J genes are TRBV6-5 and TRBJ1-1; TRBD1 agrees at 8 bases. The ends lost 5 bases at V and 4 bases at J; junction bases unmatched: 6. This CDR3 comprises 14 residues. The germline V gene has CDR1 MNHEY and CDR2 SVGAGI. CDR3 sequence reads: CASSPTGAGTEAFF. The CDR3 DNA is TGTGCCAGCAGTCCGACAGGGGCGGGCACTGAAGCTTTCTTT.

This chain uses TRBV30 with TRBJ1-3, with no clear D. The V gene lost 2 bases and the J gene lost 0 bases, with 5 bases spanning the gap. This CDR3 is built from 13 residues. Germline V CDR1 and CDR2: GTSNPN, SVGIG (reference sequence). For the CDR3, the DNA is TGTGCCTGGAGTCCTCTCTCTGGAAACACCATATATTTT. This gives the protein CAWSPLSGNTIYF.

About this clone itself: Other nucleotide sequences from this sample produce the same CDR3. The chain recombines TRBV18 with TRBJ2-2, with 11 bases matching TRBD2. Unmatched junction bases numbered 5, after V lost 3 bases and J lost 2 bases. There are 17 residues in the CDR3. Germline-derived CDR1 and CDR2 are KGHSH and LQKENI. CDR3 sequence reads: CASSPRTSGSNTGELFF. DNA for the CDR3: TGTGCCAGCTCACCGCGGACTAGCGGGTCCAACACCGGGGAGCTGTTTTTT.

The table lists this clone with a count of one. This sequence may be a read error, since a much larger clone differs from it by one base. The same CDR3 can be traced to other DNA sequences in this sample. This chain uses TRBV10-3 with TRBJ2-3; TRBD2 matches 8 bases. The V segment lost 5 bases and the J segment 2 bases; nucleotides outside the gene matches: 15. Germline CDR1 is ENHRY and CDR2 is SYGVKD. There are 18 residues in the CDR3. Here the CDR3 DNA reads TGTGCCATCAGTAAAACCGGAACTAGCGGTCAAGTCACAGATACGCAGTATTTT. This encodes CAISKTGTSGQVTDTQYF.

Worth noting for this clone: Germline and junction disagree at one end, which may indicate a read error. V gene TRBV6-4 combines with J gene TRBJ1-4, with 7 bases lining up with TRBD1. CDR3 size: 13 residues. Germline CDR1 and CDR2: MRHNA and SNTAGT. The DNA of the CDR3 is TGTGCCAGCAGTGCGTATCGGCAGGGGGACGTGATTTTT. Protein: CASSAYRQGDVIF.

This clone was seen a handful of times. This chain joins TRBV18 and TRBJ1-5; 8 nucleotides align to TRBD1. CDR1 is KGHSH and CDR2 is LQKENI in the germline V gene. The CDR3 sequence is 14 residues long. V shed 4 bases and J 7 bases; nucleotides not matched to a gene: 6. CDR3 sequence reads: CASSLQHRGQPQHF. The CDR3 DNA sequence: TGTGCCAGCTCACTCCAACACAGGGGGCAGCCCCAGCATTTT.

V and J are TRBV28 and TRBJ2-1, with TRBD2 matching over 11 bases. The CDR3 has 16 residues. The V gene's germline CDR1 is MDHEN and CDR2 SYDVKM. The V gene end was trimmed by 7 bases and the J gene end by 5 bases; junction bases not matched to a gene: 10. CDR3 loop: CASTVIGTSGHNEQFF. The DNA for the CDR3 is TGTGCCAGCACCGTGATCGGGACTAGCGGCCACAATGAGCAGTTCTTC.

The V call is TRBV27, the J call TRBJ2-5; the D is unclear. The germline CDR1 and CDR2 sequences are MNHEY and SMNVEV (reference sequence). There are 13 residues in the CDR3. The V end was cut by 8 bases, the J end by 4 bases, with 14 bases between. The CDR3 loop reads CASSLGPRETQYF. In DNA, the CDR3 is TGTGCCAGCTCCTTAGGCCCGCGAGAGACCCAGTACTTC.

V usage is TRBV10-3 and J usage is TRBJ1-1, with 9 bases aligning to TRBD1. The length of the CDR3 is 14 residues. Per germline, CDR1 ENHRY and CDR2 SYGVKD. V shed 5 bases and J 5 bases; nucleotides not matched to a gene: 6. CDR3 sequence: CAISWDRAKTEAFF. In DNA, the CDR3 is TGTGCCATCAGTTGGGACAGGGCTAAGACTGAAGCTTTCTTT.

The rearrangement uses TRBV27 and TRBJ2-5; D not certain. Germline V lookup: CDR1 MNHEY, CDR2 SMNVEV (reference sequence). This CDR3 contains 15 residues. Trimming left V 7 bases short and J 0 bases short, with 15 bases between. CDR3 sequence (DNA): TGTGCCAGCACTCCCTCGCGGCTAAACCAAGAGACCCAGTACTTC. It codes for CASTPSRLNQETQYF.

The chain employs TRBV27 and TRBJ2-3; 8 bases agree with TRBD1. The germline gives CDR1 MNHEY, CDR2 SMNVEV (reference sequence). V gave up 7 bases and J gave up 4 bases; unmatched junction bases: 10. The CDR3 runs 15 residues. The CDR3 nucleotides read TGTGCCAGCAAACACAGGGGGGTGCTAGCAGATACGCAGTATTTT. Protein: CASKHRGVLADTQYF.

The chain recombines TRBV18 with TRBJ2-3; D not resolved. Trimming pared 1 base from V and 2 bases from J, leaving 4 bases between. Germline V CDR1 and CDR2: KGHSH, LQKENI. The CDR3 consists of 13 residues. The CDR3 region has the DNA TGTGCCAGCTCACCACTCATCACAGATACGCAGTATTTT. Translated, it gives CASSPLITDTQYF.